This TCR beta chain is from a study of Ad26.COV2.S vaccination and SARS-CoV-2 variants. As for the study in general: The Ad26.COV2.S arm of the COV1001 trial was where the donor was placed.

Study-wide results and caveats: It is possible that the TCR breadth and depth analyses underestimated the total T cell responses.

The treatment is: some 19 received Ad26.COV2.S at low or high dose, single or two shots; 5 received placebo; per-sample allocation not given. Collection of the samples took place on day 63 after the first injection of vaccine or placebo. The vaccine antigen was prefusion-stabilized Wuhan SARS-CoV-2 spike. This CDR3 is built from 11 residues. V gave up 4 bases and J gave up 6 bases, with 4 bases separating them. Method: immunoSEQ multiplex PCR; TCRdb's copy keeps in-frame clones and lacks some. In the table there are fewer than 600,000 clones, about 89% of which are singletons. Of note for this clone: Its specificity is unknown.

This TCR came from a person aged 18-65 years who received the Ad26.COV2.S COVID-19 vaccine or a placebo. J is TRBJ1-5 and V is TRBV12-3 or TRBV12-4, with D unclear. The specimen was peripheral blood, collected in a trial of Ad26.COV2.S vaccine versus placebo. CDR3 sequence: CASSSPQPQHF. Here the CDR3 DNA reads TGTGCCAGCAGTTCCCCTCAGCCCCAGCATTTT.